The clone carrying this T cell receptor (beta chain) occurred a few times. What it binds is unknown. The CDR3 is 15 amino acids. The germline V gene encodes CDR1 KGHSH and CDR2 LQKENI. V lost 2 bases to trimming and J lost 5 bases, with 15 bases between them. TCRdb re-called the 5' RACE reads through MiXCR, storing one row per CDR3 protein. The data show approximately 260,000 distinct CDR3 sequences, with around 8% seen just once and about 3% held by the top ten. The data are from a study of identical twins. Findings of the study overall: Out-of-frame alpha sequences shared by twins were enriched for low generation probability.

With no exceptions, donors were healthy Caucasians. These same records also appear under a second study, on yellow fever vaccine responses in identical twins. This second study notes: Twins' vaccine T cell response reportedly gave the appearance of partial convergence and partial personalization.

The sequenced sample was CD8+ T cells sorted from blood. This chain links TRBV18 with TRBJ2-5, with D possibly being TRBD1 (6 bases). This clonotype originated in a woman aged 18-35 years in good health. The CDR3 sequence is CASSPMEQGHETQYF. In DNA, the CDR3 is TGTGCCAGCTCACCAATGGAGCAGGGGCACGAGACCCAGTACTTC.